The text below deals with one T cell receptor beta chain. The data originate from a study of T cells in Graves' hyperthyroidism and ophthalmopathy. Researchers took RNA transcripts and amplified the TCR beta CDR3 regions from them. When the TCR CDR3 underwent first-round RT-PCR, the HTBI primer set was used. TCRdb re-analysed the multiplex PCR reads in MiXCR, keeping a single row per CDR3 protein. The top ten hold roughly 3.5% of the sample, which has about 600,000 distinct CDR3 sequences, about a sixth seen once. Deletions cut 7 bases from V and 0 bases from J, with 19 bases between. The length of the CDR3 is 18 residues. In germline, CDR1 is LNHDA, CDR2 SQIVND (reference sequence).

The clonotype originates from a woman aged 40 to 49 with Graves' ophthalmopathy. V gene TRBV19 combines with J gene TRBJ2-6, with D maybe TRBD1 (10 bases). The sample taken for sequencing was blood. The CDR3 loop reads CASTAGGTGASGANVLTF. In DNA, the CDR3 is TGTGCCAGTACCGCGGGAGGGACAGGGGCCTCTGGGGCCAACGTCCTGACTTTC.